The sample holds one count of the clone carrying this T cell receptor (beta chain). Its cognate antigen is unknown. Participants had chemo-refractory metastatic non-small-cell lung cancer and were treated with focal radiation plus ipilimumab CTLA-4 blockade. The table came from immunoSEQ multiplex PCR; TCRdb's copy has only in-frame clones and leaves some out. This sample has about 49,000 clones, with around 84% found just once. The data were obtained in a study of radiotherapy plus CTLA-4 blockade in lung cancer. Background on the study: Objective responses were observed in 15% to 20% of patients, and disease control was achieved by approximately 30%. General observations from the study: Expansion in blood of tumor-derived TCR clones was seen after radiotherapy plus ipilimumab. Early clonal dynamics of blood T cells, together with interferon-beta, were reported as the best response predictor.

V was clipped by 2 bases and J by 3 bases, with 11 bases between them. This CDR3 spans 14 amino acids. Germline values: CDR1 SGHTA, CDR2 FQGNSA. Specimen: peripheral blood, collected from a patient treated with radiotherapy plus ipilimumab. This chain joins TRBV7-2 and TRBJ2-7; TRBD2 is a possible D gene (6 bases). This receptor was obtained from a human donor with non-small cell lung cancer whose response to radiotherapy plus ipilimumab could not be evaluated. The DNA of the CDR3 is TGTGCCAGCAGCTTATCGGGCGGGGTCTACGAGCAGTACTTC. Translating gives CASSLSGGVYEQYF.